These 17 T cell receptor beta chains share one sample of origin, sequenced in a study of shared clonotypes between healthy human individuals. Clones were read by immunoSEQ multiplex PCR, and TCRdb kept only the in-frame ones, dropping some. Of some 470,000 clones detected, around 78% appear once; the ten largest clones hold around 13%. The sequenced sample was PBMCs. The receptors were gathered from a woman aged 35 to 49 in good health. Some clones in this sample may be carry-over from other donors' samples.

The CDR3 loop is CAWSDKKLFF. Written as DNA, the CDR3 is TGTGCCTGGAGTGATAAAAAACTGTTTTTT. J is TRBJ1-4 and V is TRBV30; D uncertain. The CDR3 extends over 10 amino acids. V was clipped by 1 base and J by 9 bases, with 3 bases between them. CDR1 and CDR2 from the germline V gene are GTSNPN and SVGIG (reference sequence).

This clone was picked up a small number of times. The chain uses TRBV15 and TRBJ1-1, with no clear D. With 5 bases removed from V and 0 bases from J, the gap between germline ends came to 22 bases. Germline V CDR1 and CDR2: LNHNV, YYDKDF (reference sequence). The CDR3 length is 18 residues. The CDR3 reads CATSRSKERVWMNTEAFF. CDR3 DNA sequence: TGTGCCACCAGCCGATCAAAGGAAAGGGTGTGGATGAACACTGAAGCTTTCTTT. The full variable domain, in which reference TRBV15 and TRBJ1-1 provide the parts outside the CDR3, is DAMVIQNPRYQVTQFGKPVTLSCSQTLNHNVMYWYQQKSSQAPKLLFHYYDKDFNNEADTPDNFQSRRPNTSFCFLDIRSPGLGDTAMYLCATSRSKERVWMNTEAFFGQGTRLTVV.

The rearrangement uses TRBV30 and TRBJ1-5; D not resolved. This CDR3 has 18 residues. The V and J ends lost 0 bases and 0 bases respectively, with 18 bases between them. Germline V CDR1 and CDR2: GTSNPN, SVGIG (reference sequence). The CDR3 DNA reads TGTGCCTGGAGTGTCGGAGGGTTAGGAATTTATAGCAATCAGCCCCAGCATTTT. Its translation: CAWSVGGLGIYSNQPQHF.

This clone has a single count. The V call is TRBV11-2, the J call TRBJ2-2; maybe TRBD1 (5 bases). The V gene's germline CDR1 is SGHAT and CDR2 FQNNGV. V dropped 7 bases and J dropped 1 base, with 13 bases sitting between them. This CDR3 has 15 amino acids. The CDR3 region is CASKLQDLNTGELFF. DNA for the CDR3: TGTGCCAGCAAACTACAGGACCTGAACACCGGGGAGCTGTTTTTT.

This clone is a singleton in its sample. This chain links TRBV11-3 with TRBJ1-6; TRBD1 is a possible D gene (6 bases). Between the trimmed V and J ends, which lost 7 bases and 15 bases, there was a span of 13 bases. The CDR3 consists of 11 residues. The V gene's germline CDR1 is SGHNT and CDR2 YENEEA. CDR3 nucleotides: TGTGCCAGCATGGACAGCATCGTCCTCCACTTT. Translation: CASMDSIVLHF. Variable domain in full (rest from reference TRBV11-3 and TRBJ1-6): EAGVVQSPRYKIIEKKQPVAFWCNPISGHNTLYWYLQNLGQGPELLIRYENEEAVDDSQLPKDRFSAERLKGVDSTLKIQPAELGDSAVYLCASMDSIVLHFGNGTRLTVT.

This sequence joins TRBV11-2 and TRBJ2-3; 10 nucleotides align to TRBD1. The germline V gene encodes CDR1 SGHAT and CDR2 FQNNGV. Losses at the gene ends were 1 base for V and 0 bases for J; bases not matched to a gene: 1. The CDR3 has 16 amino acids. The chain's CDR3 is CASSLAGQGSTDTQYF. CDR3 DNA: TGTGCCAGCAGCTTAGCGGGACAGGGGAGCACAGATACGCAGTATTTT. Drawing the rest from reference TRBV11-2 and TRBJ2-3, the complete variable domain is EAGVAQSPRYKIIEKRQSVAFWCNPISGHATLYWYQQILGQGPKLLIQFQNNGVVDDSQLPKDRFSAERLKGVDSTLKIQPAKLEDSAVYLCASSLAGQGSTDTQYFGPGTRLTVL.

The chain joins TRBV10-2 to TRBJ1-1; 10 bases agree with TRBD1. The CDR3 loop spans 16 amino acids. V shed 6 bases and J 0 bases; nucleotides not matched to a gene: 7. Germline values: CDR1 WSHSY, CDR2 SAAADI. CDR3 sequence reads: CASSPRTGGMNTEAFF. CDR3 coding DNA: TGCGCCAGCAGCCCCAGGACAGGGGGTATGAACACTGAAGCTTTCTTT.

The chain employs TRBV27 and TRBJ2-5, with 9 bases fitting TRBD2. The CDR3 sequence is 16 residues long. The trim removed 6 bases at V and 4 bases at J, leaving 12 bases unmatched. The V gene's germline CDR1 is MNHEY and CDR2 SMNVEV (reference sequence). The CDR3 reads CASSLSPSGIGETQYF. The CDR3 coding sequence is TGTGCCAGCAGCCTAAGTCCTAGCGGGATTGGAGAGACCCAGTACTTC.

As for this clone: Other DNA sequences in the sample encode the same CDR3. The chain is built from TRBV5-1 and TRBJ1-4; 9 nucleotides line up with TRBD1. In germline, CDR1 is SGHRS, CDR2 YFSETQ. The CDR3 is 14 amino acids. Unmatched junction bases numbered 2, after V lost 1 base and J lost 7 bases. The CDR3 sequence: CASSLTGGSEKLFF. CDR3 coding DNA: TGCGCCAGCAGCTTGACAGGGGGCAGTGAAAAACTGTTTTTT. Complete variable domain (other parts from reference TRBV5-1 and TRBJ1-4): KAGVTQTPRYLIKTRGQQVTLSCSPISGHRSVSWYQQTPGQGLQFLFEYFSETQRNKGNFPGRFSGRQFSNSRSEMNVSTLELGDSALYLCASSLTGGSEKLFFGSGTQLSVL.

The J gene is TRBJ1-4, the V gene TRBV10-3, with D possibly TRBD1 on 5 matching bases. This CDR3 region has 15 residues. Germline CDR1 and CDR2: ENHRY and SYGVKD. V was pared by 6 bases and J by 6 bases, with 17 bases between. The CDR3 DNA reads TGTGCCATCAGGGGGGACCCCGGGTCTTATGAAAAACTGTTTTTT. Translation: CAIRGDPGSYEKLFF.

This clone was seen more than once but under ten times. Other nucleotide sequences in the sample specify the same CDR3. The gene calls are TRBV18 and TRBJ2-5; maybe TRBD1 (5 bases). The germline CDR1 and CDR2 sequences are KGHSH and LQKENI. Trimming left V 6 bases short and J 1 base short, with 9 bases between. The CDR3 length is 13 residues. CDR3 bases: TGTGCCAGCTCCCCCCAGGGCCAAGAGACCCAGTACTTC. Amino acid sequence: CASSPQGQETQYF.

The chain uses TRBV5-6 and TRBJ1-2; 7 nucleotides match TRBD1. Unmatched junction bases numbered 16, after V lost 4 bases and J lost 7 bases. The CDR3 sequence is 16 residues long. Per germline, CDR1 SGHDT and CDR2 YYEEEE. The CDR3 loop is CASSPPAGRSGGGYTF. CDR3 nucleotides: TGTGCCAGCAGCCCCCCTGCGGGGCGCTCAGGGGGTGGCTACACCTTC.

V is TRBV19 and J is TRBJ2-7; 8 nucleotides line up with TRBD1. CDR1 is LNHDA and CDR2 is SQIVND in the germline V gene (reference sequence). Germline trimming cut 6 bases from V and 7 bases from J; bases unmatched to any gene: 14. The CDR3 spans 15 residues. CDR3: CASSTQTGAAGEQYF. For the CDR3, the DNA is TGTGCCAGTAGCACCCAGACAGGGGCCGCGGGTGAGCAGTACTTC.

The chain links TRBV6-5 to TRBJ2-7, with 7 bases identical to TRBD1. J lost 5 bases, V lost 0 bases, and 4 bases had no gene match. The CDR3 totals 14 residues. The germline V gene encodes CDR1 MNHEY and CDR2 SVGAGI. CDR3 sequence (DNA): TGTGCCAGCAGTTACTCGCGCAGGGGGAACGAGCAGTACTTC. Translating gives CASSYSRRGNEQYF.

This clone was picked up a small number of times. The V call is TRBV9, the J call TRBJ2-1, with TRBD2 as a possible D gene (6 bases). CDR3 size: 15 residues. V shed 3 bases and J shed 0 bases, with 10 bases lying between them. The V gene's germline CDR1 is SGDLS and CDR2 YYNGEE. Here the CDR3 DNA reads TGTGCCAGCAGCGCTAGCGTGAGCTCCTACAATGAGCAGTTCTTC. This translates into CASSASVSSYNEQFF.

This clone came up a few times. The chain recombines TRBV4-1 with TRBJ2-1, with TRBD2 as a possible D gene (5 bases). CDR3 length: 15 residues. The V end was cut by 8 bases, the J end by 4 bases, with 18 bases between. Germline V CDR1 and CDR2: MGHRA, YSYEKL. The chain's CDR3 is CASATDSPGYNEQFF. CDR3 sequence (DNA): TGCGCCAGCGCGACCGACTCCCCGGGGTACAATGAGCAGTTCTTC.

In the case of this clone: The same CDR3 is also encoded by other DNA sequences in this sample. The genes are TRBV9 and TRBJ2-3; D unclear. The CDR3 totals 13 residues. The germline V gene has CDR1 SGDLS and CDR2 YYNGEE. The V gene lost 0 bases and the J gene lost 0 bases, with 2 bases spanning the gap. The CDR3, as DNA: TGTGCCAGCAGCGTAGCTAGCACAGATACGCAGTATTTT. This translates into CASSVASTDTQYF.